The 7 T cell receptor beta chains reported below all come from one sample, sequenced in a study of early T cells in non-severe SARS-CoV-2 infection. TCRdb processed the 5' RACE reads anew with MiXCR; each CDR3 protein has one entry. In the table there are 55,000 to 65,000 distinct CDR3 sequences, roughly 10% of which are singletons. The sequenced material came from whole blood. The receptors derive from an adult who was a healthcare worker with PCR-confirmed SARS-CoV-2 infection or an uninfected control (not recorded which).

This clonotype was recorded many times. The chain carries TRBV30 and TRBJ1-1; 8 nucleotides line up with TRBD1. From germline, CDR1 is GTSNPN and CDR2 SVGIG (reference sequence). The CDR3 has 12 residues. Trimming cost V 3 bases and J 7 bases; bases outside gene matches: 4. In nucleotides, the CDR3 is TGTGCCTGGAGCCCAGGGGGCGGTGAAGCTTTCTTT. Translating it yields CAWSPGGGEAFF.

The DNA of the CDR3 is TGTGCCATCAGTGAGGGTAGAGGAGAGACCCAGTACTTC. This sequence encodes CAISEGRGETQYF. The rearrangement uses TRBV10-3 and TRBJ2-5, with D unresolved. Trimming cost V 2 bases and J 4 bases, with 8 bases left between them. Germline V lookup: CDR1 ENHRY, CDR2 SYGVKD. There are 13 residues in the CDR3.

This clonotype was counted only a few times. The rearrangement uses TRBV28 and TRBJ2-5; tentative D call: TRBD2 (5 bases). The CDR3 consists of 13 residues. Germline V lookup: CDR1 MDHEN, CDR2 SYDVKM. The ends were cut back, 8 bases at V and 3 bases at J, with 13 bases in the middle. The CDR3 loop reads CASCEGREETQYF. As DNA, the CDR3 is TGTGCCAGCTGTGAGGGTCGGGAAGAGACCCAGTACTTC.

The CDR3 loop is CASSGTGLTFF. CDR3 nucleotides: TGTGCCAGCTCCGGGACAGGGTTAACTTTCTTT. The chain has TRBV6-5 and TRBJ1-1, with 9 nucleotides matching TRBD1. The length of the CDR3 is 11 residues. Germline-derived CDR1 and CDR2 are MNHEY and SVGAGI. J was trimmed by 12 bases and V by 8 bases; bases with no gene match: 7.

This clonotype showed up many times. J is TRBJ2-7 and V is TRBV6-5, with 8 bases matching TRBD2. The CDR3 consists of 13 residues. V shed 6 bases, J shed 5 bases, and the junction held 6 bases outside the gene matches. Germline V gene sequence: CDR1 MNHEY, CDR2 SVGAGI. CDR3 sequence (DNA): TGTGCCAGCAGGGGACTAGGGTACCACGAGCAGTACTTC. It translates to CASRGLGYHEQYF.

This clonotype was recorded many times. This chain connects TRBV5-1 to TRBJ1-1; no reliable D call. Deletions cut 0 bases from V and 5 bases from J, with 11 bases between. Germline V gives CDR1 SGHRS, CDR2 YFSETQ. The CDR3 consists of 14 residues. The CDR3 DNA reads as TGCGCCAGCAGCTTGGCTCCCGCGAGGACTGAAGCTTTCTTT. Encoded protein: CASSLAPARTEAFF.

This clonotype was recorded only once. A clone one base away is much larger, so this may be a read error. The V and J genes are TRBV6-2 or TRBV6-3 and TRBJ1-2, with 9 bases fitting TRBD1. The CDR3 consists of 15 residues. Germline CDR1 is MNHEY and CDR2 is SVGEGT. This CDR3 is CASSYSGTGYYGHTF. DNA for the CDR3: TGTGCCAGCAGTTACTCCGGGACAGGGTACTATGGCCACACCTTC.